This TCR beta chain comes out of a study of T cell responses to AZD1222 COVID-19 vaccine. Study-level results: Females made up more of the donors, who were largely white British, and clonal diversity may have come out too low.

Method: immunoSEQ multiplex PCR; TCRdb's copy keeps in-frame clones and lacks some. This table has some 80,000 clones, roughly 80% appearing once. Germline V CDR1 and CDR2: SGHAT, FQNNGV. Trimming cost V 5 bases and J 7 bases; bases outside gene matches: 8. The CDR3 consists of 15 residues. In regard to this clone: What it binds is unknown.

The receptor was isolated from an adult who received the MenACWY meningococcal vaccine as a control. The rearrangement uses TRBV11-2 and TRBJ2-2; 9 bases match TRBD1. Specimen: peripheral blood, collected 28 days after the second dose of the MenACWY control vaccine. The CDR3 DNA is TGTGCCAGCAGCCCCCGGGACAGGGTGTTCGGGGAGCTGTTTTTT. Its translation: CASSPRDRVFGELFF.